These 18 T cell receptor beta chains originate from one sample sequenced in a study of blood T cells in healthy people across ages. Primed by a sample-barcoded 5' primer and a J-beta primer mix, a second PCR proceeded for 7 to 11 cycles. From the 5' RACE reads, TCRdb called clonotypes with MiXCR, one entry per CDR3 protein. Among roughly 800,000 distinct CDR3 sequences, roughly 50% were seen once, and the ten largest hold roughly 22%. Sequenced material: blood. The receptors stem from a man younger than 45 in good health.

This clonotype was seen a handful of times. This chain uses TRBV7-2 with TRBJ1-6, with unresolved D. Trimming took 1 base from V and 10 from J, leaving 14 bases between them. The CDR3 extends over 15 amino acids. Germline lookup yields CDR1 SGHTA and CDR2 FQGNSA. The CDR3 region has the DNA TGTGCCAGCAGCTTAGGACCGGATCGAGGGTCACCCCTCCACTTT. Translated: CASSLGPDRGSPLHF.

The CDR3 reads CASRESGTGKYGYTF. The CDR3 DNA sequence: TGTGCCAGCAGGGAATCCGGGACAGGGAAGTATGGCTACACCTTC. V is TRBV27 and J is TRBJ1-2; the match to TRBD1 covers 9 bases. V lost 6 bases, J lost 5 bases, and 10 bases stayed unmatched. Germline lookup yields CDR1 MNHEY and CDR2 SMNVEV (reference sequence). This CDR3 region has 15 residues.

The chain employs TRBV25-1 and TRBJ2-7, with 8 bases identical to TRBD2. The CDR3 spans 16 residues. Germline CDR1 is MGHDK and CDR2 is SYGVNS. The V gene end was trimmed by 3 bases and the J gene end by 7 bases; junction bases not matched to a gene: 14. The CDR3 sequence: CASSDNLAGGYNEQYF. The CDR3 bases are TGTGCCAGCAGTGATAACCTGGCGGGAGGTTACAATGAGCAGTACTTC.

This rearrangement joins TRBV5-1 to TRBJ2-1; TRBD2 agrees at 8 bases. The CDR3 length is 15 residues. V was pared by 4 bases and J by 9 bases, with 12 bases of the junction left unmatched. In germline, CDR1 is SGHRS, CDR2 YFSETQ. The CDR3 reads CASSPTGGGLPEQFF. DNA of the CDR3: TGCGCCAGCAGCCCGACCGGGGGGGGACTACCTGAGCAGTTCTTC.

This clonotype has a handful of counts. This rearrangement joins TRBV29-1 to TRBJ1-5, with 8 bases that match TRBD1. V shed 4 bases, J shed 2 bases, and the junction held 4 bases outside the gene matches. The CDR3 length is 14 residues. In germline, CDR1 is SQVTM, CDR2 ANQGSEA. The chain's CDR3 is CSVVTGVGNQPQHF. The CDR3 DNA is TGCAGCGTTGTGACAGGGGTCGGCAATCAGCCCCAGCATTTT.

The genes are TRBV20-1 and TRBJ1-2; no reliable D call. Germline values: CDR1 DFQATT, CDR2 SNEGSKA (reference sequence). The CDR3 extends over 13 amino acids. V shed 0 bases and J shed 6 bases, with 11 bases lying between them. CDR3: CSARDQRADGYTF. The CDR3 DNA sequence: TGCAGTGCTAGAGATCAGAGGGCGGATGGCTACACCTTC.

The chain carries TRBV29-1 and TRBJ1-2; no reliable D call. The germline CDR1 and CDR2 sequences are SQVTM and ANQGSEA. The CDR3 covers 12 residues. The V end lost 5 bases, the J end lost 4 bases, and 11 bases lay between the germline ends. The CDR3 region has the DNA TGCAGCGTTCGGCTGGGTGTCTATGGCTACACCTTC. It translates to CSVRLGVYGYTF.

The rearrangement links TRBV6-1 to TRBJ2-1, with D perhaps TRBD1 (6 bases). Trimming took off 0 bases at V and 7 bases at J, with 19 bases between the two ends. Germline assignment: CDR1 MNHNS and CDR2 SASEGT. This CDR3 spans 17 amino acids. In DNA, the CDR3 is TGTGCCAGCAGTGAAGCGCCGGGCACCAGGGGTTGGAATGAGCAGTTCTTC. Protein product: CASSEAPGTRGWNEQFF.

The chain combines TRBV6-6 with TRBJ2-3, with 8 bases identical to TRBD2. CDR3 size: 15 residues. Germline CDR1 MNHNY, CDR2 SVGAGI (reference sequence). The trim removed 0 bases at V and 4 bases at J, leaving 3 bases unmatched. For the CDR3, the DNA is TGTGCCAGCAGTTACTCGAGTAGCGGGGCAGATACGCAGTATTTT. It is translated as CASSYSSSGADTQYF.

This chain links TRBV4-1 with TRBJ2-3; TRBD2 matches at 11 bases. The junction had 4 bases not matched to a gene; V was cut back by 0 bases and J by 2 bases. The CDR3 has 17 residues. Germline-derived CDR1 and CDR2 are MGHRA and YSYEKL. The CDR3, as DNA: TGCGCCAGCAGCCAAGATACGACTAGCGGGGCCACAGATACGCAGTATTTT. Residues: CASSQDTTSGATDTQYF.

This chain uses TRBV20-1 with TRBJ2-7, with 9 positions matching TRBD1. V lost 1 base and J lost 9; bases outside the gene matches: 22. Germline V gene sequence: CDR1 DFQATT, CDR2 SNEGSKA (reference sequence). The CDR3 extends over 18 amino acids. The CDR3 sequence: CSARGAETQGTGSELQYF. The CDR3 DNA is TGCAGTGCTAGAGGGGCTGAGACCCAGGGGACAGGGTCTGAATTGCAGTACTTC.

Concerning this clonotype itself: The junction differs from germline at one of its ends, possibly a read error. The rearrangement links TRBV7-9 to TRBJ2-6; 7 nucleotides agree with TRBD1. CDR3 length: 15 amino acids. Germline CDR1 is SEHNR and CDR2 is FQNEAQ (reference sequence). In DNA form, the CDR3 reads TGTGCCAGCAGCCCGGACAGGACTGGGGCCAGCGTCCTGACTTTC. As protein: CASSPDRTGASVLTF.

This clonotype was counted only a few times. The chain employs TRBV10-3 and TRBJ2-5, with 7 positions matching TRBD2. The CDR3 runs to 15 residues. Germline V gene data show CDR1 as ENHRY and CDR2 as SYGVKD. Losses at the gene ends were 3 bases for V and 2 bases for J; bases not matched to a gene: 6. The DNA of the CDR3 is TGTGCCATCAGTGAACGGAGCGGGAATCAAGAGACCCAGTACTTC. This sequence encodes CAISERSGNQETQYF.

This chain joins TRBV4-3 and TRBJ1-2, with 7 bases that match TRBD1. Germline CDR1 reads LGHNA; CDR2 reads YSLEER. The CDR3 runs to 15 residues. Germline trimming cut 0 bases from V and 2 bases from J; bases unmatched to any gene: 3. CDR3 sequence reads: CASSQEGQENYGYTF. The DNA for the CDR3 is TGCGCCAGCAGCCAAGAAGGACAGGAGAACTATGGCTACACCTTC.

Notes on this clonotype: A much larger clone differs from this one at a single base, so this may be a read error. The chain uses TRBV7-2 and TRBJ2-1; 12 nucleotides match TRBD2. Gene TRBJ2-7 matches the end of the DNA better, so the J call may be wrong. The CDR3 is 19 residues long. The V gene's germline CDR1 is SGHTA and CDR2 FQGNSA. CDR3 residues: CASSLASLAGGSSYNEQYF. In DNA form, the CDR3 reads TGTGCCAGCAGCTTAGCCTCCCTAGCGGGAGGGAGCTCCTACAATGAGCAGTACTTC.

The sample holds a few counts of this clonotype. The chain recombines TRBV5-4 with TRBJ1-2; unclear D gene. Trimming left V 4 bases short and J 0 bases short, with 16 bases between. This CDR3 has 16 residues. Germline-derived CDR1 and CDR2 are SGHNT and YYREEE (reference sequence). CDR3 loop: CASSRTPGLTNYGYTF. The CDR3 DNA reads TGTGCCAGCAGCCGAACCCCGGGCCTCACTAACTATGGCTACACCTTC. Full variable domain (rest looked up from reference TRBV5-4 and TRBJ1-2): ETGVTQSPTHLIKTRGQQVTLRCSSQSGHNTVSWYQQALGQGPQFIFQYYREEENGRGNFPPRFSGLQFPNYSSELNVNALELDDSALYLCASSRTPGLTNYGYTFGSGTRLTVV.

The V gene is TRBV10-3, the J gene TRBJ1-5; D remains ambiguous. The CDR3 runs 14 residues. Germline CDR1 and CDR2: ENHRY and SYGVKD. V lost 6 bases, J lost 0 bases, and 9 bases lay in between. CDR3: CAISQTYSNQPQHF. The CDR3 DNA sequence: TGTGCCATCAGCCAAACGTATAGCAATCAGCCCCAGCATTTT.

CDR3 amino acids: CASSLADRKAFF. CDR3 DNA: TGTGCCAGCAGTTTGGCGGACAGGAAAGCTTTCTTT. The genes are TRBV28 and TRBJ1-1; TRBD1 aligns across 7 bases. Germline CDR1 is MDHEN and CDR2 is SYDVKM. J was trimmed by 9 bases and V by 3 bases; bases with no gene match: 4. CDR3 length: 12 residues.